This T cell receptor (beta chain) was documented in a study of blood T cells in healthy people across ages. General observations from the study: There was a strong correlation between TCR beta diversity and naive T cell percentage.

This clonotype has just a few counts. Its antigen is as yet unknown. A sample-barcoded 5' primer and a J-beta primer mix were used in a second PCR of roughly 6 to 12 cycles. A 12-random-nucleotide template-switch adaptor tagged each cDNA molecule. Every sample gave at least 2.5 million paired-end reads containing CDR3. TCRdb processed the 5' RACE reads anew with MiXCR; each CDR3 protein has one entry. This sample has around 1,000,000 distinct CDR3 sequences, with more than 30% found just once. V lost 5 bases, J lost 10 bases, and 21 bases stayed unmatched. Germline CDR1 reads SGHVS; CDR2 reads FNYEAQ. The CDR3 runs 17 residues. RNA extraction gave at least 6 micrograms of total RNA per sample.

This receptor was taken from a man between 18 and 29 years old in good health. This chain joins TRBV7-6 and TRBJ1-1; 8 nucleotides line up with TRBD1. The sequenced material came from blood. Written as DNA, the CDR3 is TGTGCCAGCAGCCCATCCCAGATGAGACAGGGGACCTCTCGAGCTTTCTTT. Protein: CASSPSQMRQGTSRAFF.